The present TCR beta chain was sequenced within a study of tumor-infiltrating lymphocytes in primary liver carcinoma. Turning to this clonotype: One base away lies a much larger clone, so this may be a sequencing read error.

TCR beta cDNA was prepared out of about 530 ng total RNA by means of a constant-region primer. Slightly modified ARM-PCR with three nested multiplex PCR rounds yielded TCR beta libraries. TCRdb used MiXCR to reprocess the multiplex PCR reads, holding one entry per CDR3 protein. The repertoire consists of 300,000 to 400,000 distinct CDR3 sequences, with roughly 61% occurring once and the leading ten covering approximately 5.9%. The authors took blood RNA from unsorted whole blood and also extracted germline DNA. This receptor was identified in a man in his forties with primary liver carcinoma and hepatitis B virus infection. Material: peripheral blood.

This chain's CDR3 is CAPNCVTGAGELFF. CDR3 nucleotides: TGTGCCCCTAACTGCGTGACAGGGGCCGGGGAGCTGTTTTTT. The genes are TRBV28 and TRBJ2-2; 8 nucleotides agree with TRBD1. Trimming took 11 bases from V and 6 from J; bases not matched to a gene: 11. This CDR3 comprises 14 residues. Germline-derived CDR1 and CDR2 are MDHEN and SYDVKM.